In its sample, the clone carrying this T cell receptor (beta chain) was seen many times. Its antigen is undetermined. Per germline, CDR1 SGHVS and CDR2 FQNEAQ. V lost 1 base and J lost 6, with 13 bases in between. This CDR3 is 14 amino acids long. This specimen comes from a study of T cells after yellow fever vaccination. The wider study: SMART-Seq v4 Ultra Low Input served to prepare low-cell-number fractions.

UMIs and a universal primer site were added when TCR cDNA was made by 5'RACE template switching. TCRdb ran MiXCR on the 5' RACE reads and lists one entry per CDR3 protein. The sample records some 110,000 distinct CDR3 sequences, roughly 8.9% being singletons. Whole-study results and caveats: Booster samples showed a return of most primary-vaccination clones (roughly 95% CD4, about 87% CD8).

This receptor was taken from a man aged 25 to 40 who received the YFV17D yellow fever vaccine. The starting material was CD8+ T cells sorted from PBMCs, obtained 45 days after the yellow fever booster vaccination. The gene calls are TRBV7-8 and TRBJ2-7, with no clear D. This CDR3 is CASSLEGPFREQYF. CDR3 DNA: TGTGCCAGCAGCTTAGAAGGGCCTTTTCGCGAGCAGTACTTC.